This T cell receptor (beta chain) was sequenced during a study of regulatory T cells in long-lasting Graves disease (dated by TCRdb to 2020 to 2023). Describing the broader study: Persistent Graves' disease meant more than 5 years of antithyroid drug treatment with TSH receptor autoantibodies that stayed positive. Patients with persistent Graves' disease were compared with patients with newly diagnosed Graves' disease using TCR sequencing and RNA sequencing of peripheral blood. The study was registered as a clinical trial and conducted in China. TCR sequencing covered 13 persistent and roughly 20 newly diagnosed Graves' disease patients, 33 samples in total. On average, persistent Graves' disease patients in the clinical cohort had been on antithyroid drugs for eight to twelve years.

This clonotype was recorded at least ten times. Which antigen it targets is not known. The input lacks base qualities; no much larger clone sits a single base away. The time point label, as the study defines it: persistent/refractory GD, antithyroid drugs over 5 years with positive TRAb. RNA was extracted from PBMCs in TRIzol for both TCR sequencing and RNA sequencing. The diagnosis of Graves' disease followed American Thyroid Association guidelines. The patients came from an endocrinology department in Xi'an, China. Each patient gave approximately 8.8 milliliters of peripheral blood, collected in an EDTA anticoagulant tube. Ficoll Paque Plus density gradient separation was used to isolate PBMCs, and no additional T cell sorting was done. An Agilent 2100 Bioanalyzer and agarose gel were used to assess RNA quality, and a NanoDrop 2000 was used to measure RNA concentration. The V end gives up 7 bases and the J end 6 bases, leaving 17 bases in the junction not matched to a gene. The CDR3 numbers 15 residues from cysteine through phenylalanine. Solely the CDR3 DNA is kept, with 45 bases framed from the first base. CDR1 and CDR2 (SQVTM, ANQGSEA) derive from the germline V gene.

Receptor amplification or capture employed multiplex PCR. The data were produced on an Illumina HiSeq 4000. TCR beta libraries were built with iRepertoire HTBI primers and Arm-PCR amplification of CDR3 regions. PCR products were gel purified before sequencing. In the source study's methods: Across samples, about 64 TRBV and 13 to 15 TRBJ segments were identified and used for gene usage analysis of CDR3 amino acid clonotypes. Filtered high-quality paired reads were merged into contigs using COPE and FqMerger. BLAST was used to align contigs to IMGT TRBV, TRBD and TRBJ reference genes, with CDR3 defined following IMGT. Any clonotype with a frequency above 0.1% was counted as a highly expanded clone. Shannon entropy served as the measure of repertoire diversity, while the Gini coefficient captured V-J evenness. A clonotype found in more than one individual was treated as public. TCRdb trimmed the raw reads at Q25, called clones with MiXCR and kept productive beta chains. Merged by CDR3 protein, the rows form single entries marked with the most common genes and DNA. V and J calls and clone size were set by TCRdb, not the authors. The sample profile shows over 650,000 distinct CDR3 sequences; around 30% of them were found once. About 42% of the sample rests with the top ten.

Overall results and qualifications from the work: Persistent patients shared more public clonotypes among themselves (over 2,500) than newly diagnosed patients did (approximately 970). TRBV28, TRBJ1-2 and TRBJ2-5 were preferentially used in persistent disease, while TRBV20-1 and TRBJ2-1 were favored in newly diagnosed disease. The authors acknowledged the small sample size as a limitation that may reduce accuracy. Compared with newly diagnosed patients, patients with persistent Graves' disease had lower TCR Shannon entropy and fewer highly expanded clones, which suggests clonal expansion. Only the TCR beta chain was sequenced and analyzed. The study examined only peripheral blood because the primary lesion, thyroid tissue, could not be accessed.

The receptor chain draws on TRBV29-1 and TRBJ2-7; 8 junctional bases match TRBD2. The sequence derives from a female donor with Graves disease. The sample in question was peripheral blood mononuclear cells (PBMCs), obtained when the disease was refractory, from a patient treated with antithyroid drugs. The CDR3 is CSAGPSGSSASEQYF. The nucleotides read TGCAGCGCGGGGCCGAGCGGGAGTTCGGCTAGCGAGCAGTACTTC.